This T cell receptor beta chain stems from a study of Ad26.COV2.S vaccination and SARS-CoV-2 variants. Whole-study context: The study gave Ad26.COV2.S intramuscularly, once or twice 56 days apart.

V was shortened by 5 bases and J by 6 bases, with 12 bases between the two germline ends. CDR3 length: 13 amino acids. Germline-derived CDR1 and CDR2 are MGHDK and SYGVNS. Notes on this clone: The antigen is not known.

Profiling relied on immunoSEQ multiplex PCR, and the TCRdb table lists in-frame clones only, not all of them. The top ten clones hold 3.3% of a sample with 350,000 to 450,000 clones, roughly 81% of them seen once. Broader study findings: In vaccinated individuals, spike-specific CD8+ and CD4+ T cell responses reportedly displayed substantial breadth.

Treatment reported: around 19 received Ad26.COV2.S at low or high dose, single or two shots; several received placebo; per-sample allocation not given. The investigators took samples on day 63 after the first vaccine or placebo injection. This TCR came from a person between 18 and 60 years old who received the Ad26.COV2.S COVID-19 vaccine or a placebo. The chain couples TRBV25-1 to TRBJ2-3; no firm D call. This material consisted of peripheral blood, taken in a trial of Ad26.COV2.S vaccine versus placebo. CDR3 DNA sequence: TGTGCCAGCAGTCTCCCGAGTCTGGATACGCAGTATTTT. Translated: CASSLPSLDTQYF.